This section outlines one T cell receptor (beta chain) sequence together with its context. Its antigen is unidentified. These data originate in a study of cytomegalovirus exposure and HLA in healthy donors. Study-wide results and limits: Most TCR sequences showed up rarely, but some public TCRs showed up in many donors. In vitro data verified a few CMV-associated chains as specific for CMV antigens. As a later analysis showed, several of the most significant clusters appeared to be linked to common viral pathogens.

Those who donated were healthy bone marrow donors. V shed 4 bases and J shed 5 bases, with 11 bases lying between them. Germline CDR1 and CDR2: SNHLY and FYNNEI. The CDR3 sequence is 13 residues long. The PCR made use of 60 Vbeta and 13 Jbeta primers. Profiled with immunoSEQ multiplex PCR; TCRdb holds only in-frame clones, not every one. Its clone listing holds tens of thousands of clones. The sequenced sample was PBMCs. The chain couples TRBV2 to TRBJ2-5, with D hard to call. This receptor was identified in a man between 45 and 60 years old in good health and CMV-seropositive. The CDR3 reads CASSGAPWETQYF. CDR3 DNA sequence: TGTGCCAGCAGTGGGGCCCCGTGGGAGACCCAGTACTTC. Complete variable domain (other parts from reference TRBV2 and TRBJ2-5): EPEVTQTPSHQVTQMGQEVILRCVPISNHLYFYWYRQILGQKVEFLVSFYNNEISEKSEIFDDQFSVERPDGSNFTLKIRSTKLEDSAMYFCASSGAPWETQYFGPGTRLLVL.